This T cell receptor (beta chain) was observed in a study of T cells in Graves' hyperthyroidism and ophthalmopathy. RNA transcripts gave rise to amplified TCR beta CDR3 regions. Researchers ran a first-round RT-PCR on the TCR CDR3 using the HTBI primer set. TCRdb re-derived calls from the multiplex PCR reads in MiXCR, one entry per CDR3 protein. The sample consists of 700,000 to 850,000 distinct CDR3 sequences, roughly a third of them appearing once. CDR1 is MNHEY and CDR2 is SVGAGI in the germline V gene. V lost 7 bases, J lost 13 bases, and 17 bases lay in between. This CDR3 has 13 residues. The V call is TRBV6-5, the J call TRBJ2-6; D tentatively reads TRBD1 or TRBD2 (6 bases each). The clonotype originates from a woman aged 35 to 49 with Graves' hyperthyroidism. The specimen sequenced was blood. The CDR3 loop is CASNRLGGFVLTF. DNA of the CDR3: TGTGCCAGCAACCGATTAGGGGGGTTTGTCCTGACTTTC.